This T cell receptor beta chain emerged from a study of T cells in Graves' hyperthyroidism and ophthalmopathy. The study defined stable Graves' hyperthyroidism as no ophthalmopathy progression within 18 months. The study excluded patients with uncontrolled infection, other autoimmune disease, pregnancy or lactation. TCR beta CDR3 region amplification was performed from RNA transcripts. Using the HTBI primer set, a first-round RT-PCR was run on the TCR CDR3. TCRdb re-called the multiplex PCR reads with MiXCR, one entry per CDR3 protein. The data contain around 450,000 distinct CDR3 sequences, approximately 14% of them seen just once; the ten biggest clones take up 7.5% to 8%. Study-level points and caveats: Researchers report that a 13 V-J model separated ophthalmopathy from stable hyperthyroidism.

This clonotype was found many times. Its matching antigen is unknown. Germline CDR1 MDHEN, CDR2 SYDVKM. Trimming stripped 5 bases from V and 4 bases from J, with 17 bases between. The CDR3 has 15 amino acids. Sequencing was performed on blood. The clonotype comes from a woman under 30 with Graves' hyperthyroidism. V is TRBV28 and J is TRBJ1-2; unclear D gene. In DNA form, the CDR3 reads TGTGCCAGCAGTCCTGCGGGAAGGGTTTCCTATGGCTACACCTTC. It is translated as CASSPAGRVSYGYTF.